Listed below are T cell receptor beta chains from one sample, sequenced in a study of neurological immune-mediated disorders. MiXCR was run by TCRdb on the 5' RACE reads, yielding one entry per CDR3 protein. The sample holds about 55,000 distinct CDR3 sequences, about 4% seen once. The sequenced sample was PBMCs. Source of these receptors: a man aged 50 to 59 with multiple sclerosis. Each CDR3 is given with its conserved first and last residue. D genes are given only for firm matches. Some rows have no size entry. The others give once, few or many, or a class for an expanded clone.

>TRBD1|TRBV20-1|many|TRBJ1-5
CSARDRGLFQPQHF
TGCAGTGCAAGGGACAGGGGGCTATTTCAGCCCCAGCATTTT
>-|TRBV9|many|TRBJ2-1
CASSVAVYNEQFF
TGTGCCAGCAGCGTAGCAGTTTACAATGAGCAGTTCTTC
>TRBD1|TRBV20-1|many|TRBJ2-1
CSAARDRGGNEQFF
TGCAGTGCGGCCCGGGACAGGGGAGGTAATGAGCAGTTCTTC
>-|TRBV12-3/TRBV12-4|many|TRBJ1-3
CAARGISGNTIYF
TGTGCCGCAAGGGGAATTTCTGGAAACACCATATATTTT
>-|TRBV28|many|TRBJ1-5
CASSQGRKQPQHF
TGTGCCAGCAGTCAAGGACGAAAACAGCCCCAGCATTTT
>-|TRBV10-2|few|TRBJ2-7
CASSERGLDVYEQYF
TGCGCCAGCAGTGAACGGGGGTTAGACGTCTACGAGCAGTACTTC
>TRBD1|TRBV5-1|many|TRBJ2-7
CASRLAGTEGYEQYF
TGCGCCAGCAGACTGGCCGGGACAGAGGGTTACGAGCAGTACTTC
>-|TRBV15|many|TRBJ1-5
CATSRDRQGNQPQHF
TGTGCCACCAGCAGAGACCGACAGGGCAATCAGCCCCAGCATTTT
>TRBD2|TRBV5-1|many|TRBJ2-3
CASTASGSTDTQYF
TGCGCCAGCACCGCTAGCGGGAGCACAGATACGCAGTATTTT
>-|TRBV5-1|few|TRBJ2-7
CASSVSRGSYEQYF
TGCGCCAGCAGCGTGTCCAGGGGATCCTACGAGCAGTACTTC
>-|TRBV6-6|many|TRBJ1-2
CASSYLLVWVGYTF
TGTGCCAGCAGTTACCTTCTCGTCTGGGTTGGCTACACCTTC
>-|TRBV20-1|many|TRBJ2-7
CSARINTYEQYF
TGCAGTGCTAGGATTAACACCTACGAGCAGTACTTC
>TRBD2|TRBV10-3|many|TRBJ2-1
CAISESWGAGGNREQFF
TGTGCCATCAGTGAGTCATGGGGAGCGGGAGGGAATCGGGAGCAGTTCTTC
>-|TRBV12-3/TRBV12-4|many|TRBJ2-3
CASSDLRTTDTQYF
TGTGCCAGCAGCGATTTAAGGACCACAGATACGCAGTATTTT
>-|TRBV11-2|few|TRBJ2-7
CASSFRTHYEQYF
TGTGCCAGCAGCTTTAGGACCCACTACGAGCAGTACTTC
>-|TRBV2|many|TRBJ1-1
CASQHRPRLMNTEAFF
TGTGCCAGTCAACACAGGCCCAGATTAATGAACACTGAAGCTTTCTTT
>TRBD1|TRBV7-2|many|TRBJ2-7
CASSPRQGYEQYF
TGTGCCAGCAGCCCCAGACAGGGCTACGAGCAGTACTTC
>-|TRBV6-1|-|TRBJ1-5
CASKATGRQPQHF
TGTGCCAGCAAAGCAACAGGGCGACAGCCCCAGCATTTT
>-|TRBV6-1|few|TRBJ2-7
CASILTGDYEQYF
TGTGCCAGCATCTTAACGGGAGACTACGAGCAGTACTTC
>-|TRBV11-2|many|TRBJ2-7
CASSLVPGTYEQYF
TGTGCCAGCAGCTTAGTTCCGGGGACCTACGAGCAGTACTTC
>-|TRBV5-1|many|TRBJ2-2
CASSLDTNTGELFF
TGCGCCAGCAGCTTGGACACAAACACCGGGGAGCTGTTTTTT
>TRBD2|TRBV5-1|many|TRBJ2-3
CASNSLAGGNTQYF
TGCGCCAGCAACTCTCTAGCGGGGGGGAATACGCAGTATTTT
>-|TRBV7-7|-|TRBJ1-3
CASSPGYGNTIYF
TGTGCTAGCAGCCCAGGGTATGGAAACACCATATATTTT
>TRBD1|TRBV10-2|many|TRBJ1-6
CASREQGRNSPLHF
TGCGCCAGCAGGGAACAGGGGAGGAATTCACCCCTCCACTTT
>TRBD1|TRBV5-1|many|TRBJ1-1
CASSFQGAMNTEAFF
TGCGCCAGCAGCTTTCAGGGGGCTATGAACACTGAAGCTTTCTTT
>TRBD2|TRBV7-3|many|TRBJ2-1
CASSLSLGGSEQFF
TGTGCCAGCAGCTTAAGTCTGGGAGGGAGTGAGCAGTTCTTC
>TRBD1|TRBV5-1|few|TRBJ2-7
CASSPPPTGGDEQYF
TGCGCCAGCAGCCCTCCCCCTACAGGGGGCGACGAGCAGTACTTC
>-|TRBV4-2|few|TRBJ2-3
CASRPVLGGPSTDTQYF
TGTGCCAGCCGCCCTGTGTTAGGGGGACCTAGCACAGATACGCAGTATTTT
>-|TRBV29-1|many|TRBJ2-2
CSVGGNTGELFF
TGCAGCGTTGGGGGCAACACCGGGGAGCTGTTTTTT
>TRBD1|TRBV20-1|few|TRBJ1-1
CSAQTGRNTEAFF
TGCAGTGCCCAGACAGGGCGGAACACTGAAGCTTTCTTT
>-|TRBV20-1|many|TRBJ2-6
CSASRQGSGANVLTF
TGCAGTGCTTCACGGCAGGGCTCTGGGGCCAACGTCCTGACTTTC
>-|TRBV28|many|TRBJ1-1
CASIATGRAFF
TGTGCCAGCATCGCAACAGGGAGGGCTTTCTTT
>-|TRBV20-1|-|TRBJ2-7
CSARGKEQYF
TGCAGTGCTAGAGGGAAAGAGCAGTACTTC
>-|TRBV5-1|few|TRBJ2-3
CASSSPGTDTQYF
TGCGCCAGCAGCTCCCCTGGAACAGATACGCAGTATTTT
>-|TRBV2|many|TRBJ2-5
CASSERRSGETQYF
TGTGCCAGCAGTGAAAGAAGGAGTGGAGAGACCCAGTACTTC
>-|TRBV28|many|TRBJ2-6
CASTPAGHHSGGANVLTF
TGTGCCAGCACGCCGGCGGGGCATCACTCAGGGGGGGCCAACGTCCTGACTTTC
>TRBD1|TRBV5-1|few|TRBJ2-7
CASSRTPGGSYEQYF
TGCGCCAGCAGCCGAACCCCAGGGGGCTCCTACGAGCAGTACTTC
>TRBD1|TRBV5-1|many|TRBJ1-2
CASSLFGTGFDGYTF
TGCGCCAGCAGCTTGTTCGGGACAGGGTTTGATGGCTACACCTTC
>TRBD1|TRBV7-8|many|TRBJ1-6
CASSFEIGTGNSPLHF
TGTGCCAGCAGCTTCGAAATCGGGACAGGGAATTCACCCCTCCACTTT
>-|TRBV7-9|many|TRBJ2-7
CASSSRLESYEQYF
TGTGCCAGCAGCTCCCGACTGGAATCCTACGAGCAGTACTTC
>-|TRBV9|many|TRBJ2-7
CASSVYGGQDYEQYF
TGTGCCAGCAGCGTCTACGGGGGCCAAGACTACGAGCAGTACTTC
>TRBD1|TRBV10-3|many|TRBJ1-2
CAINGDTGTADGYTF
TGTGCCATCAATGGGGATACAGGGACAGCCGATGGCTACACCTTC
>-|TRBV9|few|TRBJ2-2
CASSVASYRAGGELFF
TGTGCCAGCAGCGTAGCCTCGTACAGGGCGGGCGGGGAGCTGTTTTTT
>-|TRBV14|many|TRBJ2-7
CASSQGVLLKSPYEQYF
TGTGCCAGCAGCCAAGGGGTTCTCTTGAAGTCCCCCTACGAGCAGTACTTC
>TRBD2|TRBV20-1|few|TRBJ2-3
CSARRELADSTDTQYF
TGCAGTGCTAGGAGAGAACTAGCGGATAGCACAGATACGCAGTATTTT
>TRBD2|TRBV12-3/TRBV12-4|few|TRBJ2-2
CASSSGGVTGELFF
TGTGCCAGCAGTTCGGGGGGGGTCACCGGGGAGCTGTTTTTT